Each of the 20 T cell receptor beta chains below was sequenced from the same sample in a study of blood T cells in healthy people across ages. A J-beta primer mix and a sample-barcoded 5' primer were used in a second PCR of about 7 to 12 cycles. TCRdb passed the 5' RACE reads through MiXCR, listing each CDR3 protein once. The sample gives 550,000 to 750,000 distinct CDR3 sequences, roughly 20% of which show up once; under 4% is in the top ten. Sequenced sample: blood. These receptor sequences come from a man aged 70-80 years in good health.

A note on this clonotype: The CDR3 carries no conserved terminal phenylalanine or tryptophan, so it likely arises from a read error. The chain carries TRBV7-2 and TRBJ2-5, with 10 bases aligning to TRBD2. The J call may be incorrect, as the DNA end agrees better with TRBJ2-7. CDR3 length equals 15 residues. Per germline, CDR1 SGHTA and CDR2 FQGNSA. Written as DNA, the CDR3 is TGTGCCAGCAGCCCTAGGACTAGCGGCTCCTACGAGCAGTACCTC. This codes for CASSPRTSGSYEQYL.

V gene TRBV5-1 combines with J gene TRBJ2-5, with D perhaps assigned TRBD1 or TRBD2 (5 bases each). V was shortened by 3 bases and J by 2 bases, with 14 bases between the two germline ends. The CDR3 is 15 residues long. CDR1 and CDR2 (germline): SGHRS, YFSETQ. CDR3 sequence (DNA): TGCGCCAGCAGCTCAGTGGGACCCGGACAAGAGACCCAGTACTTC. This encodes CASSSVGPGQETQYF.

V and J are TRBV4-1 and TRBJ2-3; D unclear. Per germline, CDR1 MGHRA and CDR2 YSYEKL. The CDR3 contains 14 residues. With 2 bases removed from V and 4 bases from J, the gap between germline ends came to 10 bases. Here the CDR3 reads CASSQQQLADTQYF. As DNA, the CDR3 is TGCGCCAGCAGCCAACAACAGCTTGCAGATACGCAGTATTTT.

In this sample, this clonotype turned up a few times. The chain joins TRBV3-1 to TRBJ2-4, with D unresolved. The CDR3 runs to 15 residues. V was pared by 1 base and J by 1 base, with 8 bases between. Germline V lookup: CDR1 LGHDT, CDR2 YNNKEL (reference sequence). For the CDR3, the DNA is TGTGCCAGCAGCCAAGGCGACGGGGCCAAAAACATTCAGTACTTC. Its protein product is CASSQGDGAKNIQYF. Complete variable domain (other parts from reference TRBV3-1 and TRBJ2-4): DTAVSQTPKYLVTQMGNDKSIKCEQNLGHDTMYWYKQDSKKFLKIMFSYNNKELIINETVPNRFSPKSPDKAHLNLHINSLELGDSAVYFCASSQGDGAKNIQYFGAGTRLSVL.

This clonotype was seen a handful of times. V gene TRBV7-3 combines with J gene TRBJ1-2; possible D gene TRBD1, 5 bases. Germline V lookup: CDR1 SGHTA, CDR2 FQGTGA. V lost 0 bases and J lost 8, with 13 bases in between. The CDR3 loop spans 14 amino acids. The CDR3 nucleotides read TGTGCCAGCAGCTTAACAGGGGAGGGCCTGGGCTACACCTTC. Translation: CASSLTGEGLGYTF.

The chain joins TRBV5-1 to TRBJ2-2; TRBD1 aligns across 8 bases. With 1 base clipped from V and 3 bases from J, the junction kept 5 bases outside the gene matches. The CDR3 length is 16 residues. The germline CDR1 and CDR2 sequences are SGHRS and YFSETQ. CDR3 protein: CASSLSGTGYTGELFF. Here the CDR3 DNA reads TGCGCCAGCAGCTTGTCCGGGACAGGATACACCGGGGAGCTGTTTTTT.

V is TRBV4-2 and J is TRBJ1-2, with D maybe TRBD1 (5 bases). The germline V gene has CDR1 LGHNA and CDR2 YNFKEQ. Trimming pared 1 base from V and 7 bases from J, leaving 16 bases between. The CDR3 extends over 15 amino acids. CDR3 bases: TGTGCCAGCAGCCAAGCTGTGCAGGGAGGAGGTGGCTACACCTTC. Amino acids: CASSQAVQGGGGYTF.

A few counts support this clonotype. V usage is TRBV5-1 and J usage is TRBJ2-7; TRBD2 matches 13 bases. V was pared by 6 bases and J by 0 bases, with 9 bases of the junction left unmatched. The CDR3 has 17 residues. The V gene's germline CDR1 is SGHRS and CDR2 YFSETQ. CDR3 region: CASKGGTSGKYSYEQYF. The CDR3 DNA reads as TGCGCCAGCAAAGGAGGGACTAGCGGGAAATACTCCTACGAGCAGTACTTC.

The chain uses TRBV20-1 and TRBJ2-5; 7 nucleotides align to TRBD2. The J call could be wrong; TRBJ2-1 is a better fit for the DNA end. CDR1 DFQATT and CDR2 SNEGSKA come from the germline V gene (reference sequence). The CDR3 has 15 residues. CDR3 region: CSARVGLGAYNEQFF. CDR3 nucleotide sequence: TGCAGTGCTAGAGTTGGACTAGGGGCGTACAATGAGCAGTTCTTC.

V is TRBV5-1 and J is TRBJ2-1, with 12 bases fitting TRBD2. V shed 0 bases, J shed 8 bases, and the junction held 12 bases outside the gene matches. The CDR3 covers 18 residues. The germline V gene has CDR1 SGHRS and CDR2 YFSETQ. The CDR3 protein is CASSLGLAGGSRSDEQFF. The CDR3 DNA follows: TGCGCCAGCAGCTTGGGCCTAGCGGGAGGGTCCCGGAGCGATGAGCAGTTCTTC.

The V call is TRBV12-3 or TRBV12-4, the J call TRBJ2-1, with 10 bases lining up with TRBD2. TRBJ2-7 matches the DNA end more closely, so the J call is doubtful. The CDR3 sequence is 15 residues long. CDR3 DNA: TGTGCCAGCAGTTTCCCTAGCGGGGGTCATTACGAGCAGTACTTC. It yields the protein CASSFPSGGHYEQYF.

V is TRBV20-1 and J is TRBJ2-5; D call uncertain. The end of the DNA is better explained by TRBJ2-7, so the J call may be wrong. Per germline, CDR1 DFQATT and CDR2 SNEGSKA (reference sequence). The CDR3 sequence is 14 residues long. Written as DNA, the CDR3 is TGCAGTGCTAGAGTTCAAGCAGCATCCTACGAGCAGTACTTC. Protein sequence: CSARVQAASYEQYF.

At least ten counts were recorded for this clonotype. The V call is TRBV29-1, the J call TRBJ2-5; the D is unclear. The germline V gene has CDR1 SQVTM and CDR2 ANQGSEA. The CDR3 is made up of 13 amino acids. Between the trimmed V and J ends, which lost 0 bases and 5 bases, there was a span of 10 bases. This CDR3 is CSVEDPFGETQYF. The CDR3 nucleotides read TGCAGCGTTGAAGATCCTTTCGGGGAGACCCAGTACTTC. Together with reference TRBV29-1 and TRBJ2-5, the CDR3 gives the full variable domain: SAVISQKPSRDICQRGTSLTIQCQVDSQVTMMFWYRQQPGQSLTLIATANQGSEATYESGFVIDKFPISRPNLTFSTLTVSNMSPEDSSIYLCSVEDPFGETQYFGPGTRLLVL.

The J gene is TRBJ1-6, the V gene TRBV7-2; no reliable D call. In germline, CDR1 is SGHTA, CDR2 FQGNSA. The V and J ends lost 1 base and 0 bases respectively, with 7 bases between them. The CDR3 is 16 amino acids. CDR3 DNA sequence: TGTGCCAGCAGCTTAGGAGGTAGCTCCTATAATTCACCCCTCCACTTT. This codes for CASSLGGSSYNSPLHF.

This clonotype has only a few counts. The rearrangement uses TRBV4-3 and TRBJ2-2, with 10 bases that match TRBD1. V lost 1 base, J lost 4 bases, and 3 bases stayed unmatched. In germline, CDR1 is LGHNA, CDR2 YSLEER. The CDR3 is 16 residues long. CDR3 amino acids: CASSQGQGASTGELFF. The CDR3 nucleotides read TGCGCCAGCAGCCAAGGACAGGGGGCGAGCACCGGGGAGCTGTTTTTT.

This clonotype was found a few times. The chain combines TRBV30 with TRBJ1-6, with D tentatively TRBD1 (5 bases). Germline V gene data show CDR1 as GTSNPN and CDR2 as SVGIG (reference sequence). The V and J ends lost 2 bases and 10 bases respectively, with 12 bases between them. The CDR3 extends over 13 amino acids. In nucleotides, the CDR3 is TGTGCCTGGAGTCCAGGGAGGGAATCACCCCTCCACTTT. It translates to CAWSPGRESPLHF.

This sequence joins TRBV6-6 and TRBJ1-4; the match to TRBD1 covers 7 bases. The CDR3 has 13 residues. Trimming removed 11 bases from V and 6 bases from J; junction bases left unmatched: 9. Germline loops: CDR1 MNHNY, CDR2 SVGAGI (reference sequence). CDR3 loop: CAGKGAVDEKLFF. The CDR3 DNA reads as TGTGCCGGGAAGGGGGCAGTGGATGAAAAACTGTTTTTT.

The chain's CDR3 is CASSMTAISGANVLTF. The CDR3 DNA sequence: TGCGCCAGCAGCATGACAGCTATCTCTGGGGCCAACGTCCTGACTTTC. The V gene is TRBV5-1, the J gene TRBJ2-6; a weak D match, TRBD1 (5 bases). The V end lost 4 bases, the J end lost 0 bases, and 11 bases lay between the germline ends. There are 16 residues in the CDR3. Germline V CDR1 and CDR2: SGHRS, YFSETQ.

This clonotype was seen repeatedly, ten times or more. CDR3 residues: CDLMETQYF. As DNA, the CDR3 is TGTGACCTGATGGAGACCCAGTACTTC. The chain couples TRBV28 to TRBJ2-5; no clear D. CDR3 length: 9 residues. Per germline, CDR1 MDHEN and CDR2 SYDVKM.

CDR3: CASSQDQTGGYGYTF. CDR3 in DNA: TGTGCCAGCAGCCAAGATCAGACAGGGGGATATGGCTACACCTTC. This sequence joins TRBV4-2 and TRBJ1-2; 9 bases are shared with TRBD1. V trimming: 0 bases; J trimming: 5 bases; junction bases outside the gene matches: 4. The germline CDR1 and CDR2 sequences are LGHNA and YNFKEQ. CDR3 length: 15 residues.